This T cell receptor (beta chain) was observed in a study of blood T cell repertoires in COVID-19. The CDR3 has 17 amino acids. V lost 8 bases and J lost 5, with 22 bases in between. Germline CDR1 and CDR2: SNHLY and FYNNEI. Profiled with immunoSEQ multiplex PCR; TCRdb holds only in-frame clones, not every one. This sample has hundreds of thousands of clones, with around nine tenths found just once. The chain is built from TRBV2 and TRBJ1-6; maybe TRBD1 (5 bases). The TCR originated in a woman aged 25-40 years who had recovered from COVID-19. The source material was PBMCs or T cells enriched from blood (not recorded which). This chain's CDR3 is CASVRAQGSWDNSPLHF. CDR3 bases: TGTGCCAGCGTAAGAGCCCAGGGAAGTTGGGATAATTCACCCCTCCACTTT.